This T cell receptor (beta chain) was identified during a study of tumor T cells in aggressive B-cell lymphoma (dated by TCRdb to about 2017). The germline V gene supplies CDR1 MRHNA and CDR2 SNTAGT. The CDR3 covers 13 residues, taking in both the cysteine and the phenylalanine. The entry retains the CDR3 DNA only, 39 bases that are in frame from base 1. V sheds 5 bases and J sheds 4 bases, leaving 11 bases between their ends. As for this clone: No cognate antigen has been identified for it. Base qualities are not at hand, and no much larger clone is one base apart.

The library relied on the immunoSEQ multiplex PCR assay. Entries here come from immuneACCESS through TCRdb and include only in-frame sequences with V and J called. Some clones fail to appear in such tables; in the studies checked, an unresolved V gene covers under half of the shortfall, and the cause of the remainder is unknown. Here the sample has about 11,000 clones; over 90% occur a single time. The ten biggest clones cover around 2.9% of the sample. The chain was built from TRBV6-4 and TRBJ1-2; confidence is insufficient to name the D gene. This receptor was taken from an adult with diffuse large B cell lymphoma. Sample: tumor tissue. The CDR3 region has the sequence CASSLHGGYGYTF. In nucleotides, the sequence is TGTGCCAGCAGTTTACACGGAGGCTATGGCTACACCTTC.